A single sample gave rise to the 26 T cell receptor beta chains below, sequenced in a study of OX40 agonist ivuxolimab in advanced cancers. Assay: immunoSEQ multiplex PCR; the TCRdb copy retains only in-frame clones and omits some. This sample has approximately 54,000 clones, with 85% to 90% found just once. Sequencing was performed on CD4+ or CD8+ T cells sorted from blood, taken in a trial of the OX40 agonist ivuxolimab. These receptors came from an adult with an advanced solid tumor such as melanoma, head and neck, liver or kidney cancer.

The rearrangement joins TRBV5-4 to TRBJ2-7, with D perhaps matching TRBD2 (6 bases). Germline V gives CDR1 SGHNT, CDR2 YYREEE (reference sequence). The CDR3 runs to 15 residues. V lost 4 bases and J lost 0, with 14 bases in between. The DNA for the CDR3 is TGTGCCAGCAGCCCGGGGACTGGAGACTCCTACGAGCAGTACTTC. Translated: CASSPGTGDSYEQYF.

The chain has TRBV5-1 and TRBJ2-3; 7 bases map to TRBD1. There are 15 residues in the CDR3. V was pared by 2 bases and J by 0 bases, with 3 bases of the junction left unmatched. Germline-derived CDR1 and CDR2 are SGHRS and YFSETQ. CDR3 sequence reads: CASSLSGGSTDTQYF. The CDR3 DNA reads as TGCGCCAGCAGCTTATCAGGGGGAAGCACAGATACGCAGTATTTT.

The chain recombines TRBV4-1 with TRBJ1-2; a possible D gene is TRBD1 (5 bases). Per the germline V gene, CDR1 is MGHRA and CDR2 is YSYEKL. The CDR3 sequence is 12 residues long. Deletions cut 8 bases from V and 4 bases from J, with 11 bases between. The CDR3 DNA is TGCGCCAGCGAGGACATCGGCTATGGCTACACCTTC. It codes for CASEDIGYGYTF.

The chain has TRBV28 and TRBJ1-5; 10 bases align to TRBD1. Germline V gene sequence: CDR1 MDHEN, CDR2 SYDVKM. With 4 bases clipped from V and 7 bases from J, the junction kept 7 bases outside the gene matches. The CDR3 runs to 15 residues. The CDR3 loop is CASSSGQGLRQPQHF. CDR3 bases: TGTGCCAGCAGTTCGGGACAGGGGTTGCGGCAGCCCCAGCATTTT.

The chain links TRBV10-1 to TRBJ1-1, with 8 bases fitting TRBD1. The J segment lost 3 bases and the V segment lost 6 bases, leaving 12 bases of the junction unmatched. The germline CDR1 and CDR2 sequences are WNHNN and SYGVQD (reference sequence). This CDR3 has 16 residues. This CDR3 is CASRHTRTGCDTEAFF. The CDR3, as DNA: TGCGCCAGCAGACACACCCGGACAGGGTGTGACACTGAAGCTTTCTTT.

The chain uses TRBV11-1 and TRBJ1-3; 8 positions match TRBD1. This CDR3 has 17 amino acids. Germline trimming cut 4 bases from V and 0 bases from J; bases unmatched to any gene: 8. The V gene's germline CDR1 is SGHAT and CDR2 FQDESV (reference sequence). The CDR3 spells CASSSYGQGNSGNTIYF. Here the CDR3 DNA reads TGTGCCAGCAGCTCATACGGACAGGGAAACTCTGGAAACACCATATATTTT.

The genes are TRBV7-9 and TRBJ2-2; D uncertain. Trimming took 3 bases from V and 0 from J, leaving 8 bases between them. Per the germline V gene, CDR1 is SEHNR and CDR2 is FQNEAQ (reference sequence). The CDR3 contains 15 residues. The CDR3 coding sequence is TGTGCCAGCAGCTTTGGGAATACGAACACCGGGGAGCTGTTTTTT. This sequence encodes CASSFGNTNTGELFF.

The chain is built from TRBV9 and TRBJ2-1; no reliable D call. CDR3 length: 15 residues. V lost 0 bases to trimming and J lost 5 bases, with 12 bases between them. Germline loops: CDR1 SGDLS, CDR2 YYNGEE. CDR3 nucleotide sequence: TGTGCCAGCAGCGTAGCGCCAGTTTTAGACAATGAGCAGTTCTTC. Its protein product is CASSVAPVLDNEQFF. The full variable domain, in which reference TRBV9 and TRBJ2-1 provide the parts outside the CDR3, is DSGVTQTPKHLITATGQRVTLRCSPRSGDLSVYWYQQSLDQGLQFLIQYYNGEERAKGNILERFSAQQFPDLHSELNLSSLELGDSALYFCASSVAPVLDNEQFFGPGTRLTVL.

This clone was detected only once. V usage is TRBV19 and J usage is TRBJ1-5; D not resolved. Per the germline V gene, CDR1 is LNHDA and CDR2 is SQIVND (reference sequence). Between the trimmed V and J ends, which lost 2 bases and 0 bases, there was a span of 14 bases. The CDR3 spans 17 residues. The CDR3 loop is CASSIFQAPVSNQPQHF. CDR3 coding DNA: TGTGCCAGTAGTATATTCCAGGCGCCCGTTAGCAATCAGCCCCAGCATTTT.

J is TRBJ1-6 and V is TRBV7-8; 8 bases line up with TRBD1. Germline V gives CDR1 SGHVS, CDR2 FQNEAQ. V lost 1 base and J lost 7; bases outside the gene matches: 6. This CDR3 region has 16 residues. CDR3 bases: TGTGCCAGCAGCTTAGATTCCGGACAGGGAAATTCACCCCTCCACTTT. Its translation is CASSLDSGQGNSPLHF. Full variable domain (outside the CDR3, taken from reference TRBV7-8 and TRBJ1-6): GAGVSQSPRYKVAKRGQDVALRCDPISGHVSLFWYQQALGQGPEFLTYFQNEAQLDKSGLPSDRFFAERPEGSVSTLKIQRTQQEDSAVYLCASSLDSGQGNSPLHFGNGTRLTVT.

The chain combines TRBV28 with TRBJ1-4; TRBD1 might be the D (6 bases). From germline, CDR1 is MDHEN and CDR2 SYDVKM. This CDR3 contains 15 residues. Trimming pared 5 bases from V and 10 bases from J, leaving 20 bases between. This CDR3 reads CASSASTGRVVKLFF. CDR3 nucleotides: TGTGCCAGCAGTGCCTCGACAGGCCGGGTTGTAAAACTGTTTTTT. Looking up the rest from reference TRBV28 and TRBJ1-4 gives the full variable domain: DVKVTQSSRYLVKRTGEKVFLECVQDMDHENMFWYRQDPGLGLRLIYFSYDVKMKEKGDIPEGYSVSREKKERFSLILESASTNQTSMYLCASSASTGRVVKLFFGSGTQLSVL.

V gene TRBV7-8 combines with J gene TRBJ2-7; weak D call: TRBD1 (5 bases). The CDR3 length is 15 residues. Germline assignment: CDR1 SGHVS and CDR2 FQNEAQ. V was shortened by 0 bases and J by 2 bases, with 11 bases between the two germline ends. CDR3: CASSLAPDTAYEQYF. The CDR3 DNA follows: TGTGCCAGCAGCTTAGCGCCGGACACAGCCTACGAGCAGTACTTC.

This chain links TRBV27 with TRBJ2-3; TRBD2 matches 8 bases. Trimming removed 5 bases from V and 4 bases from J; junction bases left unmatched: 2. Germline V gene lookup returns CDR1 MNHEY and CDR2 SMNVEV (reference sequence). This CDR3 region has 13 residues. CDR3 protein: CASSRGRPDTQYF. DNA for the CDR3: TGTGCCAGCAGTCGCGGGAGGCCAGATACGCAGTATTTT.

This rearrangement joins TRBV27 to TRBJ1-1; TRBD1 is a possible D gene (6 bases). This CDR3 is built from 13 residues. CDR1 MNHEY and CDR2 SMNVEV come from the germline V gene (reference sequence). V was shortened by 1 base and J by 3 bases, with 6 bases between the two germline ends. CDR3: CASSLWGHTEAFF. CDR3 bases: TGTGCCAGCAGTTTATGGGGGCACACTGAAGCTTTCTTT.

This chain uses TRBV19 with TRBJ1-5; D not certain. V lost 5 bases, J lost 5 bases, and 10 bases lay in between. From germline, CDR1 is LNHDA and CDR2 SQIVND (reference sequence). This CDR3 has 13 residues. The CDR3 DNA follows: TGTGCCAGTAGTTCGATGGGGTATCAGCCCCAGCATTTT. It codes for CASSSMGYQPQHF.

The rearrangement links TRBV9 to TRBJ1-4; D might be TRBD1 (6 bases). The ends were cut back, 4 bases at V and 7 bases at J, with 17 bases in the middle. Germline V lookup: CDR1 SGDLS, CDR2 YYNGEE. The CDR3 sequence is 15 residues long. The CDR3 region has the DNA TGTGCCAGCAGCCCTGGGGGCAGGGGAGGTGAAAAACTGTTTTTT. This sequence encodes CASSPGGRGGEKLFF.

This chain links TRBV10-3 with TRBJ2-2; D perhaps matches TRBD1 (7 bases). V was pared by 8 bases and J by 1 base, with 17 bases between. There are 16 residues in the CDR3. Per germline, CDR1 ENHRY and CDR2 SYGVKD. CDR3 residues: CAIGAGGSRNTGELFF. The DNA for the CDR3 is TGTGCCATCGGGGCAGGGGGGTCCCGGAACACCGGGGAGCTGTTTTTT.

The CDR3 DNA follows: TGTGCCAGCAGCTTAGGCAGGCCCCAGTACTTC. Translating it yields CASSLGRPQYF. The genes are TRBV7-6 and TRBJ2-5; unclear D gene. This CDR3 spans 11 amino acids. Trimming took off 1 base at V and 9 bases at J, with 6 bases between the two ends. The germline V gene has CDR1 SGHVS and CDR2 FNYEAQ.

V and J are TRBV28 and TRBJ2-3; possible D gene TRBD1, 5 bases. The CDR3 contains 14 residues. V lost 4 bases, J lost 2 bases, and 10 bases lay in between. CDR1 is MDHEN, CDR2 SYDVKM, per germline. The CDR3 DNA reads TGTGCCAGCAGTTCCCAGACAGACACAGATACGCAGTATTTT. Translating gives CASSSQTDTDTQYF.

This chain links TRBV28 with TRBJ1-2; D is unresolved. The V gene's germline CDR1 is MDHEN and CDR2 SYDVKM. The CDR3 has 13 residues. V gave up 2 bases and J gave up 8 bases, with 12 bases separating them. CDR3 nucleotides: TGTGCCAGCAGTTTAACGCGCAGCGAAGGCTACACCTTC. It translates to CASSLTRSEGYTF.

The chain recombines TRBV4-2 with TRBJ2-2, with 7 bases identical to TRBD2. V shed 6 bases and J 5 bases; nucleotides not matched to a gene: 15. There are 17 residues in the CDR3. Per germline, CDR1 LGHNA and CDR2 YNFKEQ. The chain's CDR3 is CASRYYGLGGGTGELFF. CDR3 DNA sequence: TGTGCCAGCAGATATTATGGACTAGGCGGGGGAACCGGGGAGCTGTTTTTT.

The chain employs TRBV10-3 and TRBJ2-3; no clear D gene. V was cut by 2 bases and J by 0 bases, with 9 bases left in between. Germline assignment: CDR1 ENHRY and CDR2 SYGVKD. This CDR3 contains 15 residues. The CDR3 reads CAISEGRLSTDTQYF. The CDR3 coding sequence is TGTGCCATCAGTGAGGGAAGGCTAAGCACAGATACGCAGTATTTT.

The V gene is TRBV10-3, the J gene TRBJ2-7; 9 positions match TRBD1. This CDR3 spans 15 amino acids. V was pared by 6 bases and J by 4 bases, with 10 bases of the junction left unmatched. In germline, CDR1 is ENHRY, CDR2 SYGVKD. CDR3 coding DNA: TGTGCCATCAGCGCCCGTACAGGGGGCGAATACGAGCAGTACTTC. It translates to CAISARTGGEYEQYF.

The chain carries TRBV9 and TRBJ2-2, with D perhaps TRBD2 (5 bases). V lost 1 base, J lost 4 bases, and 11 bases lay in between. Germline V gives CDR1 SGDLS, CDR2 YYNGEE. This CDR3 is built from 15 residues. The CDR3 protein is CASSVNPGSTGELFF. CDR3 bases: TGTGCCAGCAGCGTAAACCCGGGGAGCACCGGGGAGCTGTTTTTT.

This chain uses TRBV19 with TRBJ2-7; D gene unclear. This CDR3 contains 14 residues. CDR1 LNHDA and CDR2 SQIVND come from the germline V gene (reference sequence). The germline V and J ends were trimmed by 4 bases and 2 bases, with 12 bases remaining between them. The CDR3 sequence: CASSSDKGTYEQYF. Written as DNA, the CDR3 is TGTGCCAGTAGTAGCGACAAGGGTACCTACGAGCAGTACTTC. Complete variable domain (other parts from reference TRBV19 and TRBJ2-7): DGGITQSPKYLFRKEGQNVTLSCEQNLNHDAMYWYRQDPGQGLRLIYYSQIVNDFQKGDIAEGYSVSREKKESFPLTVTSAQKNPTAFYLCASSSDKGTYEQYFGPGTRLTVT.

A single count supports this clone. The V and J genes are TRBV14 and TRBJ1-4; possibly TRBD1 for D (5 bases). The length of the CDR3 is 15 residues. Trimming stripped 2 bases from V and 5 bases from J, with 12 bases between. In germline, CDR1 is SGHDN, CDR2 FVKESK. CDR3 sequence (DNA): TGTGCCAGCAGCCAACAACTGGGACGGAATGAAAAACTGTTTTTT. Amino acid sequence: CASSQQLGRNEKLFF.